The 31 T cell receptor beta chains below were found in one sample sequenced in a study of ipilimumab plus nivolumab after autologous stem cell transplantation. Only in-frame clones appear in the TCRdb table, and some are missing; sequencing was by immunoSEQ multiplex PCR. Among about 16,000 clones, 65% to 75% were seen once, and the ten largest hold roughly 20%. This specimen consisted of PBMCs, obtained in a trial of ipilimumab plus nivolumab as post-transplant consolidation. These receptors were obtained from a male donor with diffuse large B-cell lymphoma.

The chain recombines TRBV5-1 with TRBJ2-7; D may be TRBD1 (5 bases). Germline loops: CDR1 SGHRS, CDR2 YFSETQ. V was clipped by 0 bases and J by 5 bases, with 12 bases between them. The CDR3 spans 14 residues. CDR3 amino acids: CASSLAQGKDEQYF. The CDR3 nucleotides are TGCGCCAGCAGCTTGGCGCAGGGTAAGGACGAGCAGTACTTC.

The genes are TRBV7-3 and TRBJ2-1; D unresolved. Germline values: CDR1 SGHTA, CDR2 FQGTGA. Deletions cut 2 bases from V and 7 bases from J, with 9 bases between. This CDR3 comprises 13 residues. CDR3 residues: CASSLGQENEQFF. Here the CDR3 DNA reads TGTGCCAGCAGCTTAGGCCAGGAAAATGAGCAGTTCTTC.

Here the CDR3 DNA reads TGCGCCAGCAGACAGGGGTGGGACGAGCAGTACTTC. It codes for CASRQGWDEQYF. The chain recombines TRBV5-1 with TRBJ2-7; 7 bases match TRBD1. CDR1 is SGHRS, CDR2 YFSETQ, per germline. V was clipped by 5 bases and J by 5 bases; unmatched bases: 4. The CDR3 length is 12 residues. Full variable domain (rest looked up from reference TRBV5-1 and TRBJ2-7): KAGVTQTPRYLIKTRGQQVTLSCSPISGHRSVSWYQQTPGQGLQFLFEYFSETQRNKGNFPGRFSGRQFSNSRSEMNVSTLELGDSALYLCASRQGWDEQYFGPGTRLTVT.

This clone was observed a single time. V gene TRBV11-3 combines with J gene TRBJ2-3, with D tentatively TRBD2 (6 bases). The germline V and J ends were trimmed by 3 bases and 4 bases, with 11 bases remaining between them. Germline values: CDR1 SGHNT, CDR2 YENEEA. This CDR3 has 14 residues. The CDR3, as DNA: TGTGCCAGCAGCTTCGGGAGTAGGGCAGATACGCAGTATTTT. Residues: CASSFGSRADTQYF.

The J gene is TRBJ2-3, the V gene TRBV7-2; 14 bases align to TRBD2. This CDR3 has 16 amino acids. Unmatched junction bases numbered 5, after V lost 5 bases and J lost 4 bases. Germline CDR1 reads SGHTA; CDR2 reads FQGNSA. CDR3 nucleotide sequence: TGTGCCAGCAGCATCGGGACTAGCGGGAGTGCAGATACGCAGTATTTT. Translated, it gives CASSIGTSGSADTQYF.

The chain carries TRBV2 and TRBJ2-5, with unresolved D. V lost 6 bases to trimming and J lost 0 bases, with 11 bases between them. Germline V gene lookup returns CDR1 SNHLY and CDR2 FYNNEI. This CDR3 has 14 residues. Here the CDR3 DNA reads TGTGCCAGCAGGGCTTCTTGGTACCAAGAGACCCAGTACTTC. Translation: CASRASWYQETQYF.

This chain connects TRBV5-1 to TRBJ2-1; D not certain. V lost 5 bases and J lost 0, with 6 bases in between. Germline V gives CDR1 SGHRS, CDR2 YFSETQ. This CDR3 has 13 amino acids. In nucleotides, the CDR3 is TGCGCCAGCAGGGTGAACTCCTACAATGAGCAGTTCTTC. Translation gives CASRVNSYNEQFF.

In this sample, this clone turned up a few times. J is TRBJ2-2 and V is TRBV10-2; D is uncertain. Deletions cut 3 bases from V and 6 bases from J, with 5 bases between. The CDR3 is 12 residues long. Germline values: CDR1 WSHSY, CDR2 SAAADI. CDR3 DNA: TGCGCCAGCAGTGATAGGGCCGGGGAGCTGTTTTTT. This codes for CASSDRAGELFF.

The sample holds one count of this clone. This chain uses TRBV30 with TRBJ2-1; either TRBD1 or TRBD2 may fit D (5 bases each). CDR1 is GTSNPN and CDR2 is SVGIG in the germline V gene (reference sequence). This CDR3 is built from 16 residues. Trimming removed 2 bases at V and 6 bases at J, with 20 bases between. CDR3 bases: TGTGCCTGGAGTAGAAGCCGGGACGGCCAATTCAATGAGCAGTTCTTC. This sequence encodes CAWSRSRDGQFNEQFF.

V usage is TRBV19 and J usage is TRBJ1-3; a weak D match, TRBD1 (5 bases). The CDR3 covers 15 residues. With 2 bases removed from V and 0 bases from J, the gap between germline ends came to 8 bases. Germline CDR1 LNHDA, CDR2 SQIVND (reference sequence). In DNA, the CDR3 is TGTGCCAGTAGTATAACGACAGCCTCTGGAAACACCATATATTTT. Encoded protein: CASSITTASGNTIYF.

This rearrangement joins TRBV27 to TRBJ1-1, with 9 bases matching TRBD1. Trimming cost V 5 bases and J 7 bases; bases outside gene matches: 5. Germline V gives CDR1 MNHEY, CDR2 SMNVEV (reference sequence). The CDR3 is 13 amino acids. The CDR3, as DNA: TGTGCCAGCAGTACCCGGGACAGGGTTGAAGCTTTCTTT. Its translation is CASSTRDRVEAFF.

The rearrangement joins TRBV7-9 to TRBJ1-3; D gene unclear. Trimming left V 4 bases short and J 8 bases short, with 9 bases between. This CDR3 has 12 amino acids. Germline CDR1 reads SEHNR; CDR2 reads FQNEAQ (reference sequence). CDR3 nucleotide sequence: TGTGCCAGCAGCTCCGGGATCCACACCATATATTTT. Translated: CASSSGIHTIYF.

This clone was recorded at least ten times. The chain links TRBV5-6 to TRBJ2-5; no definite D call. V was clipped by 3 bases and J by 4 bases, with 4 bases between them. The CDR3 is 11 amino acids. CDR1 is SGHDT, CDR2 YYEEEE, per germline. In DNA form, the CDR3 reads TGTGCCAGCAGCTCGGGAGAGACCCAGTACTTC. This sequence encodes CASSSGETQYF.

This clone was observed a single time. The rearrangement links TRBV12-5 to TRBJ2-3; the D is unclear. This CDR3 comprises 13 residues. Between the trimmed V and J ends, which lost 3 bases and 1 base, there was a span of 5 bases. Looked up from germline, CDR1 is LGHNT and CDR2 is FRNRAP. The CDR3, as DNA: TGTGCTAGTGGTTTTCCCGGCACAGATACGCAGTATTTT. This codes for CASGFPGTDTQYF.

This clone was seen only a few times. The V gene is TRBV7-9, the J gene TRBJ1-1; D is unclear. Germline CDR1 and CDR2: SEHNR and FQNEAQ (reference sequence). The CDR3 has 15 amino acids. Trimming took 5 bases from V and 3 from J, leaving 16 bases between them. CDR3 protein: CASSPAPPRDTEAFF. The DNA of the CDR3 is TGTGCCAGCAGCCCCGCCCCACCCCGGGACACTGAAGCTTTCTTT.

This clone was counted between two and nine times. J is TRBJ2-1 and V is TRBV6-6; no firm D call. CDR1 is MNHNY, CDR2 SVGAGI, per germline (reference sequence). CDR3 length: 12 amino acids. The ends were cut back, 5 bases at V and 9 bases at J, with 11 bases in the middle. CDR3: CASSHPKTEQFF. The CDR3 DNA follows: TGTGCCAGCAGTCACCCTAAGACTGAGCAGTTCTTC.

This chain uses TRBV5-6 with TRBJ2-7, with a weak D call TRBD2 (6 bases). Germline CDR1 and CDR2: SGHDT and YYEEEE. Trimming removed 0 bases from V and 7 bases from J, with 11 bases in between. The CDR3 sequence is 13 residues long. The CDR3 sequence: CASSLGGAGEQYF. DNA of the CDR3: TGTGCCAGCAGCTTGGGAGGGGCGGGGGAGCAGTACTTC.

The J gene is TRBJ2-6, the V gene TRBV5-1; D may be TRBD2 (5 bases). The CDR3 has 16 amino acids. V was trimmed by 6 bases and J by 0 bases, leaving 13 bases between them. Germline CDR1 and CDR2: SGHRS and YFSETQ. DNA of the CDR3: TGCGCCAGCACCCGGGGAGTGAACTCTGGGGCCAACGTCCTGACTTTC. Its protein is CASTRGVNSGANVLTF.

V usage is TRBV4-1 and J usage is TRBJ2-4, with TRBD2 matching over 8 bases. Germline CDR1 is MGHRA and CDR2 is YSYEKL. The V gene end was trimmed by 4 bases and the J gene end by 0 bases; junction bases not matched to a gene: 5. The CDR3 is 16 amino acids. The CDR3 region is CASSRSSGLAKNIQYF. The CDR3 region has the DNA TGCGCCAGCAGCCGATCTAGCGGGCTAGCCAAAAACATTCAGTACTTC.

This clone was picked up a small number of times. The chain has TRBV5-5 and TRBJ1-4, with D hard to call. The length of the CDR3 is 14 residues. Deletions cut 0 bases from V and 5 bases from J, with 8 bases between. Germline CDR1 SGHKS, CDR2 YYEKEE (reference sequence). The CDR3 loop is CASSLAPLNEKLFF. CDR3 sequence (DNA): TGTGCCAGCAGCTTGGCTCCGCTCAATGAAAAACTGTTTTTT.

The chain links TRBV2 to TRBJ2-1; 7 bases fit TRBD1. The CDR3 totals 16 residues. Germline CDR1 is SNHLY and CDR2 is FYNNEI. V was pared by 3 bases and J by 0 bases, with 5 bases of the junction left unmatched. For the CDR3, the DNA is TGTGCCAGCAGTGATCTGGGACAGAGCTCCTACAATGAGCAGTTCTTC. It is translated as CASSDLGQSSYNEQFF.

J is TRBJ1-3 and V is TRBV5-1, with D hard to call. The CDR3 runs to 14 residues. Trimming pared 0 bases from V and 9 bases from J, leaving 13 bases between. CDR1 and CDR2 (germline): SGHRS, YFSETQ. CDR3 sequence reads: CASSLDSAGGTIYF. The CDR3 DNA follows: TGCGCCAGCAGCTTGGACAGTGCCGGAGGCACCATATATTTT.

This clone was seen more than once but under ten times. The gene calls are TRBV6-5 and TRBJ1-2; no firm D call. This CDR3 region has 15 residues. The germline V gene encodes CDR1 MNHEY and CDR2 SVGAGI. V lost 7 bases to trimming and J lost 8 bases, with 23 bases between them. In DNA form, the CDR3 reads TGTGCCAGCACCAGGAGCACATCTACCTCGGGAGGCTACACCTTC. Its translation is CASTRSTSTSGGYTF.

The V and J genes are TRBV19 and TRBJ2-2; 11 bases agree with TRBD2. Germline trimming cut 5 bases from V and 3 bases from J; bases unmatched to any gene: 5. Germline values: CDR1 LNHDA, CDR2 SQIVND (reference sequence). The CDR3 spans 16 residues. CDR3 protein: CASSLTSGGYTGELFF. DNA of the CDR3: TGTGCCAGTAGTCTAACTAGCGGGGGTTACACCGGGGAGCTGTTTTTT.

J is TRBJ2-2 and V is TRBV30, with 14 bases identical to TRBD2. Losses at the gene ends were 0 bases for V and 9 bases for J; bases not matched to a gene: 6. The CDR3 spans 16 residues. The V gene's germline CDR1 is GTSNPN and CDR2 SVGIG (reference sequence). Written as DNA, the CDR3 is TGTGCCTGGAGTGTCCCGGGACTAGCGGGAGTCCGGGAGCTGTTTTTT. Its translation: CAWSVPGLAGVRELFF.

This clone was picked up a small number of times. The rearrangement links TRBV5-6 to TRBJ1-5; a weak D match, TRBD1 (5 bases). The length of the CDR3 is 15 residues. Looked up from germline, CDR1 is SGHDT and CDR2 is YYEEEE. V shed 5 bases and J shed 7 bases, with 19 bases lying between them. The CDR3: CASSRGVSRAQPQHF. CDR3 coding DNA: TGTGCCAGCAGTCGGGGGGTGAGCAGGGCCCAGCCCCAGCATTTT. Full variable domain (remainder filled in from reference TRBV5-6 and TRBJ1-5): DAGVTQSPTHLIKTRGQQVTLRCSPKSGHDTVSWYQQALGQGPQFIFQYYEEEERQRGNFPDRFSGHQFPNYSSELNVNALLLGDSALYLCASSRGVSRAQPQHFGDGTRLSIL.

This clone was seen repeatedly, ten times or more. Other DNA sequences within the sample encode an identical CDR3. The rearrangement uses TRBV6-1 and TRBJ1-1, with D uncertain. This CDR3 spans 12 amino acids. Trimming stripped 7 bases from V and 2 bases from J, with 8 bases between. CDR1 is MNHNS and CDR2 is SASEGT in the germline V gene. The CDR3 sequence: CASNQVNTEAFF. The CDR3 DNA follows: TGTGCCAGCAACCAGGTAAACACTGAAGCTTTCTTT.

This chain links TRBV12-5 with TRBJ1-5, with TRBD1 as a possible D gene (5 bases). Trimming stripped 7 bases from V and 0 bases from J, with 28 bases between. Germline assignment: CDR1 LGHNT and CDR2 FRNRAP. The CDR3 spans 20 residues. CDR3 nucleotide sequence: TGTGCTAGTGACTTCGAAAAGTACCGGGACCTATCCTATAGCAATCAGCCCCAGCATTTT. Protein sequence: CASDFEKYRDLSYSNQPQHF.

This clone is medium-sized. V is TRBV19 and J is TRBJ1-5; possible D gene TRBD1, 6 bases. V gave up 5 bases and J gave up 6 bases, with 14 bases separating them. The CDR3 consists of 14 residues. CDR1 is LNHDA and CDR2 is SQIVND in the germline V gene (reference sequence). The CDR3, as DNA: TGTGCCAGTAGTTGGGGGGGCGTGGGTCAGCCCCAGCATTTT. It translates to CASSWGGVGQPQHF.

The chain uses TRBV5-1 and TRBJ2-7; TRBD2 matches 8 bases. The CDR3 extends over 15 amino acids. Germline CDR1 reads SGHRS; CDR2 reads YFSETQ. V shed 4 bases and J 4 bases; nucleotides not matched to a gene: 10. The CDR3 loop reads CASSPSPSSGYEQYF. Written as DNA, the CDR3 is TGCGCCAGCAGCCCCTCTCCGTCTAGCGGGTACGAGCAGTACTTC.

This sequence joins TRBV5-1 and TRBJ2-7, with 9 bases matching TRBD2. Germline V gives CDR1 SGHRS, CDR2 YFSETQ. J lost 9 bases, V lost 2 bases, and 12 bases had no gene match. The CDR3 is 15 residues long. The CDR3 loop reads CASSFSTSGGTGQYF. The CDR3 DNA sequence: TGCGCCAGCAGCTTTTCGACTAGCGGTGGTACGGGGCAGTACTTC. Drawing the rest from reference TRBV5-1 and TRBJ2-7, the complete variable domain is KAGVTQTPRYLIKTRGQQVTLSCSPISGHRSVSWYQQTPGQGLQFLFEYFSETQRNKGNFPGRFSGRQFSNSRSEMNVSTLELGDSALYLCASSFSTSGGTGQYFGPGTRLTVT.